This T cell receptor beta chain appears in the sequencing data of a study of Ad26.COV2.S vaccination and SARS-CoV-2 variants. Study as a whole: Ad26.COV2.S shots went into the muscle once or twice, 56 days apart. General study findings and limits: Analytic work on TCR breadth and depth might have understated the full extent of total T cell responses. Spike-specific responses of CD8+ and CD4+ T cells were reported to display substantial breadth after vaccination. It was vaccine recipients, not placebo recipients, who had the higher spike-specific TCR breadth.

Treatment in this sample: 15 to 20 received Ad26.COV2.S at low or high dose, single or two shots; five or six received placebo; per-sample allocation not given. Collection of samples fell on day 63 after the first vaccine or placebo injection. To note about this clone: No antigen is known for it.

The repertoire was sequenced with immunoSEQ multiplex PCR; TCRdb's copy has only in-frame clones and lacks some. The repertoire includes 200,000 to 250,000 clones, 88% of them detected once, and about 10% sits in the top ten. The CDR3 has 15 residues. Looked up from germline, CDR1 is MDHEN and CDR2 is SYDVKM. Trimming took off 6 bases at V and 3 bases at J, with 16 bases between the two ends. The chain joins TRBV28 to TRBJ2-3; perhaps TRBD1 as D (6 bases). This TCR derives from a person between 18 and 65 years old who received the Ad26.COV2.S COVID-19 vaccine or a placebo. The sample consisted of peripheral blood, taken in a trial of Ad26.COV2.S vaccine versus placebo. The CDR3 loop is CASSPWDIRTDTQYF. CDR3 bases: TGTGCCAGCAGCCCTTGGGACATTCGAACAGATACGCAGTATTTT.